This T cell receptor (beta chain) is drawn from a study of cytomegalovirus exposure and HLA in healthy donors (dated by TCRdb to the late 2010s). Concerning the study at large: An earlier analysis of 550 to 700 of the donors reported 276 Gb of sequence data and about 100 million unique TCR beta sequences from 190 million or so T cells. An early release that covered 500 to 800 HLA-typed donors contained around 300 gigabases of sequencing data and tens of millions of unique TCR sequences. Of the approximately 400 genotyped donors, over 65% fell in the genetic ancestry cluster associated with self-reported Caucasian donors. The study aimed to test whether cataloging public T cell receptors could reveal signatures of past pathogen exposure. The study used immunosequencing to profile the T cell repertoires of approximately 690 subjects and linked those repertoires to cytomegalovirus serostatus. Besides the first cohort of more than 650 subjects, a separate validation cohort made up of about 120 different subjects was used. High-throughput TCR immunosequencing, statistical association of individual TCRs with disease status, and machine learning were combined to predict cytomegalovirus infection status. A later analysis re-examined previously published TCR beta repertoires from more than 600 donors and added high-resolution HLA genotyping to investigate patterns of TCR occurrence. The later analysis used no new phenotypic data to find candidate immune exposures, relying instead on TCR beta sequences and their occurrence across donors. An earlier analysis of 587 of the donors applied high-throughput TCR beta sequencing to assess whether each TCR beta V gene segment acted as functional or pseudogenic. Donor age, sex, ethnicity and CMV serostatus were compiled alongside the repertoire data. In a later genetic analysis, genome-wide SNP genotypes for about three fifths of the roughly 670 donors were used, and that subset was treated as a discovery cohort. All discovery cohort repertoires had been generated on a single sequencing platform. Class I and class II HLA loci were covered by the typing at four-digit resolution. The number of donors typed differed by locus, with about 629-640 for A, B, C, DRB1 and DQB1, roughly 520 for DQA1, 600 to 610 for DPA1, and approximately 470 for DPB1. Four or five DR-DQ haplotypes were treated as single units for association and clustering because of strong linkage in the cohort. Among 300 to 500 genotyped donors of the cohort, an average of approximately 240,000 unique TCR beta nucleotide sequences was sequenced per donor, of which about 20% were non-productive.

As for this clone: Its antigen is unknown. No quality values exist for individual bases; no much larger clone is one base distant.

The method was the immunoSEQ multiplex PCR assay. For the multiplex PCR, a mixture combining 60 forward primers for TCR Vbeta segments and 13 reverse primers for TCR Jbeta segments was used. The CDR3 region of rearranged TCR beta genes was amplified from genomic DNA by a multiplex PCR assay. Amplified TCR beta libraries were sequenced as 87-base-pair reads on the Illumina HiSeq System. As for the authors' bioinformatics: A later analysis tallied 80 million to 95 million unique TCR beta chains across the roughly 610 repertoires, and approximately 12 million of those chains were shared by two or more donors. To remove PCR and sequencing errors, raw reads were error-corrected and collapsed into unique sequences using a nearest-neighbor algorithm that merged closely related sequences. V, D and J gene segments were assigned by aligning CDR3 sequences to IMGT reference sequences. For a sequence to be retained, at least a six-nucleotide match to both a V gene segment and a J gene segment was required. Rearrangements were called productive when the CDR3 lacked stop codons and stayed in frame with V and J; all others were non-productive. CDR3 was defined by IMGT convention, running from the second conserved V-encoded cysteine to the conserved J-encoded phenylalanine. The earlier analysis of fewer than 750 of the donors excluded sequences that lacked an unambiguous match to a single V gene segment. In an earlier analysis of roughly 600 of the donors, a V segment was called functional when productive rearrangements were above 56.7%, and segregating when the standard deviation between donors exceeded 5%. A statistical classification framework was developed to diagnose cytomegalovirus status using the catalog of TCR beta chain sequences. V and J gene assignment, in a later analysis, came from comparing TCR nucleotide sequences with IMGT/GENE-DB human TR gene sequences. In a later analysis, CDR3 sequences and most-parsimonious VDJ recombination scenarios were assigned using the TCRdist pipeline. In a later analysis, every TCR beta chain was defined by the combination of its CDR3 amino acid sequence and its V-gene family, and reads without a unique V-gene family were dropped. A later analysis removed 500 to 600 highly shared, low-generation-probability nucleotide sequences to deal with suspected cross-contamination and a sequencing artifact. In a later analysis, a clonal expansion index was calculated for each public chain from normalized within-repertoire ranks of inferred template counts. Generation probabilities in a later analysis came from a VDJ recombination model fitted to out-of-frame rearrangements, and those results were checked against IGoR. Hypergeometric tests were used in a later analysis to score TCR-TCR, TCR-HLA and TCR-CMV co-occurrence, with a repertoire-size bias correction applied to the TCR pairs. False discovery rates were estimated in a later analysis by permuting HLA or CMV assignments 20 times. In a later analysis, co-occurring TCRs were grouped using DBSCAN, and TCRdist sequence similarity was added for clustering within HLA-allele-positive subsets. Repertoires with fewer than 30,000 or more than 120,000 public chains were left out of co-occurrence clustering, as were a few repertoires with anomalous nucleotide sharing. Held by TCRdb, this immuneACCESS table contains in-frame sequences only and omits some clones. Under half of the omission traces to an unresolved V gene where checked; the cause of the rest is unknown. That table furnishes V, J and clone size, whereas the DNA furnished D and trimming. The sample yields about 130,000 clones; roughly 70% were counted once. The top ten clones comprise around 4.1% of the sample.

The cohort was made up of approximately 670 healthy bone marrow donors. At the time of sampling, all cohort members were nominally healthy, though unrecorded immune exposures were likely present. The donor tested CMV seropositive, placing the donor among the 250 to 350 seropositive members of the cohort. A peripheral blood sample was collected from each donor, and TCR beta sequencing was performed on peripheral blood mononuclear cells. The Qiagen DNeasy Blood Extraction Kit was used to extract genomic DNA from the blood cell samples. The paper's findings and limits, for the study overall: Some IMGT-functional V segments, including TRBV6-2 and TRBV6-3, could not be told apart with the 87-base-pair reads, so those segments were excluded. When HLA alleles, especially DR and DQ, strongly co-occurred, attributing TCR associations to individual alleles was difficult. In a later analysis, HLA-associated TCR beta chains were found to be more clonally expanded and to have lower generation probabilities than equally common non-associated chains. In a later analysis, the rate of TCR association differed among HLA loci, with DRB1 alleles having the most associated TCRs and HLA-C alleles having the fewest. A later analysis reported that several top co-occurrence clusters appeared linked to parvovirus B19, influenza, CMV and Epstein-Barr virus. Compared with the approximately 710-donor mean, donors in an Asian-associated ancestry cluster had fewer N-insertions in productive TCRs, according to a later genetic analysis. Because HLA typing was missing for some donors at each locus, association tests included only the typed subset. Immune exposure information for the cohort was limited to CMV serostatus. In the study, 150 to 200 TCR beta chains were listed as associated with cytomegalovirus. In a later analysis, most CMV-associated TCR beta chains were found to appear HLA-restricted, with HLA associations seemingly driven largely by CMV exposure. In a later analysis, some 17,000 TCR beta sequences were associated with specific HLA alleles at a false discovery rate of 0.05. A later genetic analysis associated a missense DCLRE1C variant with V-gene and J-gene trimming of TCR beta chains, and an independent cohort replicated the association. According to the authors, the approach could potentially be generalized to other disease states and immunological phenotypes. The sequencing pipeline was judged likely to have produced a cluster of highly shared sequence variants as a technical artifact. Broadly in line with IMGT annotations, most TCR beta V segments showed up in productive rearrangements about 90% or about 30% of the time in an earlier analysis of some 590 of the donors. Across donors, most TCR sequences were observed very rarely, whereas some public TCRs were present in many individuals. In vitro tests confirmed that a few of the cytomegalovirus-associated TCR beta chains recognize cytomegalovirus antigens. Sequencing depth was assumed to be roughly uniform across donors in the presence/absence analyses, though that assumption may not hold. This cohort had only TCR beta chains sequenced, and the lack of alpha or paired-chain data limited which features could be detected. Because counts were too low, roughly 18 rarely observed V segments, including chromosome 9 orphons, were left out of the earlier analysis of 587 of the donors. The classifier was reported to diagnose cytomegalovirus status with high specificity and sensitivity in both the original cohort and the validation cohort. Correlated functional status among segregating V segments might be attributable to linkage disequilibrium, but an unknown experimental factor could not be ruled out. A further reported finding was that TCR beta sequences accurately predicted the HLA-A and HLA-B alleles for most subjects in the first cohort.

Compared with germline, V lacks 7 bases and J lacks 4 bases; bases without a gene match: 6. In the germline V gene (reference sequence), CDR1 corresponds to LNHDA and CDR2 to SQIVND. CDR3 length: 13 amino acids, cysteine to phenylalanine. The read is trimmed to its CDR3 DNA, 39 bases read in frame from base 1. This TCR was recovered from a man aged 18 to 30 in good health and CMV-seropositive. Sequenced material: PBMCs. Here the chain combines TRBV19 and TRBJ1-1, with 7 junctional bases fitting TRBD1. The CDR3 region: CASKSQGGTEAFF. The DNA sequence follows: TGTGCCAGTAAAAGCCAGGGGGGCACTGAAGCTTTCTTT. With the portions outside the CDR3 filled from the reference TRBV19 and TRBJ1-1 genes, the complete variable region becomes DGGITQSPKYLFRKEGQNVTLSCEQNLNHDAMYWYRQDPGQGLRLIYYSQIVNDFQKGDIAEGYSVSREKKESFPLTVTSAQKNPTAFYLCASKSQGGTEAFFGQGTRLTVV.